The 17 T cell receptor beta chains listed next were all sequenced from one sample in a study of Tregs in tolerant kidney transplant recipients. Some clones are missing from TCRdb's copy, which holds only in-frame ones; the method was immunoSEQ multiplex PCR. The sample has 50,000 to 75,000 clones; about 98% are singletons. This material consisted of Tregs from blood, taken before the transplant. The receptors were gathered from a human donor who received a combined kidney and bone marrow transplant.

The chain couples TRBV19 to TRBJ1-1, with 11 bases that match TRBD1. CDR3 length: 14 residues. Per germline, CDR1 LNHDA and CDR2 SQIVND (reference sequence). V was clipped by 6 bases and J by 4 bases; unmatched bases: 4. CDR3 sequence (DNA): TGTGCCAGTAGGGGACAGGGGGTGGCCACTGAAGCTTTCTTT. Its translation is CASRGQGVATEAFF.

The chain employs TRBV19 and TRBJ2-5, with TRBD2 as a possible D gene (6 bases). CDR1 and CDR2 from the germline V gene are LNHDA and SQIVND (reference sequence). This CDR3 is built from 16 residues. V was cut by 5 bases and J by 0 bases, with 16 bases left in between. The CDR3 sequence is CASSPTRRANQETQYF. The CDR3 DNA reads TGTGCCAGTAGTCCCACAAGGAGGGCCAACCAAGAGACCCAGTACTTC.

This chain joins TRBV7-3 and TRBJ2-1, with TRBD2 matching 8 bases. The V gene end was trimmed by 3 bases and the J gene end by 7 bases; junction bases not matched to a gene: 11. CDR1 is SGHTA and CDR2 is FQGTGA in the germline V gene. The CDR3 loop spans 16 amino acids. The CDR3 protein is CASSFGGLDELNEQFF. The DNA for the CDR3 is TGTGCCAGCAGCTTTGGGGGACTAGACGAGTTGAATGAGCAGTTCTTC.

The chain combines TRBV30 with TRBJ2-7, with 11 bases lining up with TRBD2. From germline, CDR1 is GTSNPN and CDR2 SVGIG (reference sequence). Germline trimming cut 3 bases from V and 3 bases from J; bases unmatched to any gene: 7. This CDR3 contains 15 residues. The CDR3 protein is CAWRGLTSGVYEQYF. CDR3 nucleotides: TGTGCCTGGAGGGGACTGACTAGCGGGGTCTACGAGCAGTACTTC.

The V gene is TRBV5-3, the J gene TRBJ2-7; 8 positions match TRBD2. TRBV5-3 belongs to the ORF category, with a function that is uncertain. With V trimmed by 1 base and J by 3 bases, 3 bases remained unmatched. This CDR3 has 14 residues. The CDR3 region is CARSLLAGGYEQYF. In DNA form, the CDR3 reads TGTGCCAGAAGCTTGCTAGCGGGCGGCTACGAGCAGTACTTC.

This clone occurred once. One junction end does not reproduce the germline sequence, and a read error may be involved. The V gene is TRBV4-1, the J gene TRBJ1-5; 8 bases fit TRBD1. Germline assignment: CDR1 MGHRA and CDR2 YSYEKL. The CDR3 loop spans 16 amino acids. The chain's CDR3 is CASSLEGQGYNQPQHF. CDR3 DNA sequence: TGCGCCAGCAGCCTAGAAGGACAGGGATACAATCAACCCCAGCATTTT.

The chain joins TRBV9 to TRBJ1-1; tentatively, D is TRBD1 (6 bases). The CDR3 length is 17 residues. Looked up from germline, CDR1 is SGDLS and CDR2 is YYNGEE. V was pared by 4 bases and J by 5 bases, with 24 bases between. CDR3 nucleotide sequence: TGTGCCAGCAGCCCCACAATTCCGGGGGGCGCCTTTACTGAAGCTTTCTTT. Its protein is CASSPTIPGGAFTEAFF.

The CDR3 region is CASSQDYLGGREQFF. The CDR3 coding sequence is TGTGCCAGCAGCCAAGATTACCTCGGCGGTCGGGAGCAGTTCTTC. This chain joins TRBV4-2 and TRBJ2-1, with D unresolved. The germline gives CDR1 LGHNA, CDR2 YNFKEQ. This CDR3 is built from 15 residues. V was clipped by 0 bases and J by 10 bases, with 16 bases between them.

V and J are TRBV16 and TRBJ2-1; D is undetermined. Trimming left V 5 bases short and J 6 bases short, with 11 bases between. Germline loops: CDR1 KGHSY, CDR2 FQNENV. The CDR3 is 13 amino acids. As DNA, the CDR3 is TGTGCCAGCAGCTCCATTGCACTCAATGAGCAGTTCTTC. Translating it yields CASSSIALNEQFF.

J is TRBJ2-3 and V is TRBV20-1; D unclear. This CDR3 comprises 11 residues. Germline CDR1 and CDR2: DFQATT and SNEGSKA (reference sequence). Deletions cut 3 bases from V and 9 bases from J, with 10 bases between. CDR3 loop: CSASLTNTQYF. In nucleotides, the CDR3 is TGCAGTGCTAGCCTAACTAACACGCAGTATTTT.

The gene calls are TRBV7-2 and TRBJ1-5; D perhaps matches TRBD1 (6 bases). The CDR3 sequence is 14 residues long. V was cut by 2 bases and J by 6 bases, with 11 bases left in between. CDR1 and CDR2 from the germline V gene are SGHTA and FQGNSA. CDR3 sequence (DNA): TGTGCCAGCAGCTTAAGGGACACCGGTCAGCCCCAGCATTTT. As protein: CASSLRDTGQPQHF.

This clone was observed once. The V and J genes are TRBV27 and TRBJ1-5, with 7 bases fitting TRBD1. Germline CDR1 reads MNHEY; CDR2 reads SMNVEV (reference sequence). With V trimmed by 6 bases and J by 4 bases, 6 bases remained unmatched. The CDR3 totals 14 residues. Here the CDR3 reads CASRRQGLNQPQHF. DNA of the CDR3: TGTGCCAGCAGACGACAGGGCCTAAATCAGCCCCAGCATTTT.

This CDR3 reads CAISPSTGYGYTF. CDR3 in DNA: TGTGCCATCAGCCCTTCCACAGGGTATGGCTACACCTTC. The chain is built from TRBV10-3 and TRBJ1-2; tentative D call: TRBD1 (6 bases). Germline V CDR1 and CDR2: ENHRY, SYGVKD. This CDR3 has 13 amino acids. The V and J ends lost 6 bases and 5 bases respectively, with 13 bases between them.

J is TRBJ2-1 and V is TRBV5-1, with 9 bases aligning to TRBD2. This CDR3 spans 13 amino acids. V was pared by 4 bases and J by 7 bases, with 3 bases of the junction left unmatched. Germline assignment: CDR1 SGHRS and CDR2 YFSETQ. CDR3 nucleotides: TGCGCCAGCAGCCAGAGCGGGGGGAATGAGCAGTTCTTC. Amino acids: CASSQSGGNEQFF.

The V call is TRBV4-2, the J call TRBJ1-4; D is unresolved. V shed 0 bases and J shed 10 bases, with 15 bases lying between them. This CDR3 is built from 15 residues. Germline CDR1 reads LGHNA; CDR2 reads YNFKEQ. The CDR3 here is CASSQDIGQGGKLFF. The CDR3, as DNA: TGTGCCAGCAGCCAAGATATCGGCCAAGGAGGAAAACTGTTTTTT.

The V and J genes are TRBV5-1 and TRBJ1-3; 7 bases agree with TRBD1. V gave up 3 bases and J gave up 2 bases; unmatched junction bases: 5. CDR3 size: 15 residues. Germline V gene lookup returns CDR1 SGHRS and CDR2 YFSETQ. In nucleotides, the CDR3 is TGCGCCAGCAGCTCGCAAACAGGGGCTGGAAACACCATATATTTT. Translation gives CASSSQTGAGNTIYF. The full variable domain, its missing parts supplied by reference TRBV5-1 and TRBJ1-3, is KAGVTQTPRYLIKTRGQQVTLSCSPISGHRSVSWYQQTPGQGLQFLFEYFSETQRNKGNFPGRFSGRQFSNSRSEMNVSTLELGDSALYLCASSSQTGAGNTIYFGEGSWLTVV.

The chain carries TRBV7-2 and TRBJ1-3, with D maybe TRBD1 (5 bases). CDR3 length: 14 amino acids. With 2 bases removed from V and 4 bases from J, the gap between germline ends came to 9 bases. Germline CDR1 reads SGHTA; CDR2 reads FQGNSA. CDR3 coding DNA: TGTGCCAGCAGCTTAAGGACACCAGGAAACACCATATATTTT. Translated, it gives CASSLRTPGNTIYF.